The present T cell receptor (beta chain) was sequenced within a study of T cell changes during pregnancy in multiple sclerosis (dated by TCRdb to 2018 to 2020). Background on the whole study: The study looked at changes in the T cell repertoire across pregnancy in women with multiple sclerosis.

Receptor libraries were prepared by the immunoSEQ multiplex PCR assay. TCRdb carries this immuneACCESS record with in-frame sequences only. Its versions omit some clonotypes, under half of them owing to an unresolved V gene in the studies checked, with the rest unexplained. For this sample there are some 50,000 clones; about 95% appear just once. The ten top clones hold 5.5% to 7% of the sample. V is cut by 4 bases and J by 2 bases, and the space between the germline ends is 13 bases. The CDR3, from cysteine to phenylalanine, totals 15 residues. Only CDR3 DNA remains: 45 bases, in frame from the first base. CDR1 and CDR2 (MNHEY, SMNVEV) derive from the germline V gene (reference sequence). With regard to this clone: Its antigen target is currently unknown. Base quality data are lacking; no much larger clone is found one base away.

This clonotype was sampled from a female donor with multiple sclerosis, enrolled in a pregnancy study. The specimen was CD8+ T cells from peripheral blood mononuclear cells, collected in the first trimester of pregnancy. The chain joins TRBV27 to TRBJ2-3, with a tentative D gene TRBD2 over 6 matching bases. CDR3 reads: CASSYGGTATDTQYF. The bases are TGTGCCAGCAGTTACGGGGGAACAGCCACAGATACGCAGTATTTT.